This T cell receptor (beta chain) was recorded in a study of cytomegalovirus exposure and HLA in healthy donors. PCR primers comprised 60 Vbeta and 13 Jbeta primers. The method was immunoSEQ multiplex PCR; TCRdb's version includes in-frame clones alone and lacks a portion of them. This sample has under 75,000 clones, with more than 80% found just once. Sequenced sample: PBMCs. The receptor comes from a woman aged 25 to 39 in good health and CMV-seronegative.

The CDR3 DNA sequence: TGTGCCAGCAGACCGGACAGGGCTCTGGACGAGCAGTACTTC. Residues: CASRPDRALDEQYF. The chain carries TRBV27 and TRBJ2-7, with 8 bases matching TRBD1. Per the germline V gene, CDR1 is MNHEY and CDR2 is SMNVEV (reference sequence). V lost 6 bases, J lost 5 bases, and 9 bases stayed unmatched. The CDR3 runs to 14 residues.